The sequence of this T cell receptor (beta chain) was determined in a study of CD8+CD57+ T cells in acquired aplastic anemia. Overall study results and limits: With respect to CD8+ Simpson's diversity, patients and controls did not differ significantly.

Both TCR beta VDJ combination and CDR3 sequence profiling were carried out. Genomic DNA was the template for this profiling. TCRdb processed the reads anew with MiXCR; each CDR3 protein has one entry. The sample has more than 200,000 distinct CDR3 sequences; roughly 50% are singletons. To note about this clonotype: What it recognizes is unknown.

Patients chosen for sequencing had CD8+CD57+ cells that had expanded, as shown by flow cytometry. Trimming left V 5 bases short and J 3 bases short, with 10 bases between. This CDR3 contains 13 residues. In germline, CDR1 is SNHLY, CDR2 FYNNEI. Sequencing was carried out using sorted CD4+, CD8+, or CD8+CD57+ T cells (not recorded which) from PBMCs. This TCR came from a human donor with aplastic anemia. The chain couples TRBV2 to TRBJ1-1; no firm D call. Here the CDR3 DNA reads TGTGCCAGCAGTCTGGACGGGGACACTGAAGCTTTCTTT. It yields the protein CASSLDGDTEAFF.